This T cell receptor beta chain appears in the sequencing data of a study of T-cell memory formation after mild COVID-19. As for the study in general: TCR clustering was largely donor specific.

TCRdb re-called the 5' RACE reads through MiXCR, storing one row per CDR3 protein. The table records approximately 300,000 distinct CDR3 sequences, less than 20% of them present only once. Germline V lookup: CDR1 MNHEY, CDR2 SMNVEV (reference sequence). This CDR3 spans 15 amino acids. The V end was cut by 5 bases, the J end by 4 bases, with 18 bases between. This clonotype appeared a few times. The clonotype comes from a man younger than 35 who had mild COVID-19 (a few samples of this study predate the infection). Cell type and time point are not known. The chain employs TRBV27 and TRBJ2-7; D possibly corresponds to TRBD1 (6 bases). Material: PBMCs or a T cell subset sorted from them (not recorded which). CDR3 in amino acids: CASSTPTGTRYEQYF. CDR3 nucleotides: TGTGCCAGCAGTACCCCAACCGGGACACGGTACGAGCAGTACTTC.